A selection of T cell receptor beta chains follows, all from one sample in a study of T cell responses to AZD1222 COVID-19 vaccine. The data were produced by immunoSEQ multiplex PCR, yet TCRdb's version contains in-frame clones alone and is incomplete. This table holds under 100,000 clones, 75% to 90% found once. The sample here was peripheral blood, taken 28 days after the second AZD1222 dose. Receptors originate from an adult who received the AZD1222 COVID-19 vaccine. CDR3s leave out the opening cysteine and the closing phenylalanine or tryptophan. D genes are given only for firm matches. The size of a clone is reported for some rows only, either as once, few or many, or as a class for expanded clones.

NA once TRBJ1-3 TRBV29-1 SVGIGNTIY
NA NA TRBJ1-2 TRBV24-1 ATSDTTEYGYT
NA NA TRBJ2-7 TRBV19 ASSILTGSTYEQY
TRBD1 NA TRBJ1-6 TRBV6-5 ASSMDRAVSPLH
NA NA TRBJ2-7 TRBV28 ASSLIGTEQY
NA NA TRBJ2-6 TRBV5-1 ASSLGSGANVLT
NA NA TRBJ1-2 TRBV28 ASSGGRPGGYT
NA NA TRBJ1-1 TRBV11-3 ASSIPGPTNTEAF
TRBD1 NA TRBJ1-3 TRBV28 ASRTGGADGGNTIY
TRBD1 NA TRBJ2-5 TRBV6-6 ASSYRSGGTQETQY
NA NA TRBJ2-2 TRBV7-2 ASSFGGRNTGELF
NA NA TRBJ2-7 TRBV19 ASSRNNLGAYEQY
NA few TRBJ2-2 TRBV7-9 ASSARDSDTGELF
TRBD1 NA TRBJ1-2 TRBV7-9 ASSSSGTGTAPNYGYT
TRBD2 NA TRBJ2-2 TRBV12-3/TRBV12-4 ATGLAGELF